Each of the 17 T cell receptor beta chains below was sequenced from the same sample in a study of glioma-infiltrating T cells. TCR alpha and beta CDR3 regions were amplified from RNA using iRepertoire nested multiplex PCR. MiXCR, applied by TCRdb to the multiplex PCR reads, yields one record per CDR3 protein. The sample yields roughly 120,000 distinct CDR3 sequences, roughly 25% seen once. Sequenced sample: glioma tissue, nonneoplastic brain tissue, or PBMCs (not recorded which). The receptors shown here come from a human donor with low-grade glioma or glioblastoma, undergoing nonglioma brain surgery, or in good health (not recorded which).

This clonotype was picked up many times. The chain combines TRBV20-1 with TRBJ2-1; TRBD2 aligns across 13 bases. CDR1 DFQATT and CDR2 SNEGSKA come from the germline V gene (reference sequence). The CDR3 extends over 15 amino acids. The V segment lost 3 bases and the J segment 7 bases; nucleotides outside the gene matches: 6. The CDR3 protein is CSARFPGLAGNEQFF. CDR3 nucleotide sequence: TGCAGTGCTAGGTTCCCGGGACTAGCGGGGAATGAGCAGTTCTTC.

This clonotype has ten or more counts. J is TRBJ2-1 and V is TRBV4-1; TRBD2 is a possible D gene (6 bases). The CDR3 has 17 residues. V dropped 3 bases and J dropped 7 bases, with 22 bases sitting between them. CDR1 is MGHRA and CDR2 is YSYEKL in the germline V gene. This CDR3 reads CASSHPNGLAERNEQFF. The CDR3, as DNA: TGCGCCAGCAGCCACCCCAACGGGTTAGCGGAAAGAAATGAGCAGTTCTTC.

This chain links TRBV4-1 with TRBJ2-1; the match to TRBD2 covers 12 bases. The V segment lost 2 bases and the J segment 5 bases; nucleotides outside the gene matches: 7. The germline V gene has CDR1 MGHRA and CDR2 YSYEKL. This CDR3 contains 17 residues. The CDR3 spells CASSQLGTSGPNNEQFF. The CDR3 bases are TGCGCCAGCAGCCAACTCGGGACTAGCGGGCCCAACAATGAGCAGTTCTTC.

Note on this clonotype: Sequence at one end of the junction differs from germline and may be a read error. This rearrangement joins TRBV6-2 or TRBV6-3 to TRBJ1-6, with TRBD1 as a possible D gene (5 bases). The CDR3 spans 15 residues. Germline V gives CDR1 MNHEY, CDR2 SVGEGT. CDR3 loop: CTRSQPSEGYHPLHF. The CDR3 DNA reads TGTACCAGAAGTCAACCCTCCGAGGGGTATCACCCCCTCCACTTT.

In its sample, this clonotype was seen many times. This CDR3 reads CASSTRDNQETQYF. The CDR3 DNA follows: TGTGCCAGCAGTACCAGGGACAACCAAGAGACCCAGTACTTC. The rearrangement links TRBV6-1 to TRBJ2-5, with a tentative D call TRBD1 (6 bases). CDR1 is MNHNS and CDR2 is SASEGT in the germline V gene. The CDR3 extends over 14 amino acids. V was trimmed by 5 bases and J by 0 bases, leaving 10 bases between them.

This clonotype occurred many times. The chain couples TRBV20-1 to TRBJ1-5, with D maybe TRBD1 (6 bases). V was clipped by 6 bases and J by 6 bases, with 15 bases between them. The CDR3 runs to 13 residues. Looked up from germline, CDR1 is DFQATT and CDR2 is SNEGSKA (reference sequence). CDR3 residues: CSAPVGGSQPQHF. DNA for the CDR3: TGCAGTGCCCCCGTAGGGGGGTCTCAGCCCCAGCATTTT.

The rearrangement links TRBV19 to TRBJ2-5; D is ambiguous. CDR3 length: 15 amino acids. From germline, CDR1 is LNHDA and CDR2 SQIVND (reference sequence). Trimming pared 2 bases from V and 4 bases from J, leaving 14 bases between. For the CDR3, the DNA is TGTGCCAGTAGTATACGTGGCAGTCTGGGAGAGACCCAGTACTTC. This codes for CASSIRGSLGETQYF.

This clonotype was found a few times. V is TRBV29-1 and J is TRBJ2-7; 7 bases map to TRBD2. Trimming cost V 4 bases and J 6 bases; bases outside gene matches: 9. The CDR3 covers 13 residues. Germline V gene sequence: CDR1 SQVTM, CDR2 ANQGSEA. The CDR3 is CSVAGGSMGEQYF. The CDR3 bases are TGCAGCGTTGCGGGCGGGAGTATGGGCGAGCAGTACTTC.

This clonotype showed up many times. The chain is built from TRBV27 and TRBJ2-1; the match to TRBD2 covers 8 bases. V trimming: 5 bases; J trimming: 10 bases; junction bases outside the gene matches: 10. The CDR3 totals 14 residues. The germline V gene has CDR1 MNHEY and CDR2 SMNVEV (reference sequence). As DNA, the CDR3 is TGTGCCAGCAGTCCCCCCCAGCGGGAGAGGGAGCAGTTCTTC. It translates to CASSPPQREREQFF.

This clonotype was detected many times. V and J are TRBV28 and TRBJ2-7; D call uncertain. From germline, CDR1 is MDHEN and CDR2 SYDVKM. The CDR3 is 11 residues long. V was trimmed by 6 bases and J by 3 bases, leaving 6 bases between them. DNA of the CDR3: TGTGCCAGCAGCAACAACTACGAGCAGTACTTC. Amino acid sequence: CASSNNYEQYF.

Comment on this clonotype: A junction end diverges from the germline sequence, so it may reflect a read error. CDR3 DNA: TGTGCCAGCATTGAAGTAGTCTATCTCCTCCCGAACACCGGGGAGCTGTTTTTT. Protein product: CASIEVVYLLPNTGELFF. V usage is TRBV6-1 and J usage is TRBJ2-2; no reliable D call. The CDR3 runs 18 residues. Germline values: CDR1 MNHNS, CDR2 SASEGT.

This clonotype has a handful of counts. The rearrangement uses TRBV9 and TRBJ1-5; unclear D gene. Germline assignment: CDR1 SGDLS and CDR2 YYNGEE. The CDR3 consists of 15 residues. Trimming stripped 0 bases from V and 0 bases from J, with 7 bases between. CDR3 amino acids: CASSVAGLSNQPQHF. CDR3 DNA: TGTGCCAGCAGCGTAGCGGGCCTTAGCAATCAGCCCCAGCATTTT.

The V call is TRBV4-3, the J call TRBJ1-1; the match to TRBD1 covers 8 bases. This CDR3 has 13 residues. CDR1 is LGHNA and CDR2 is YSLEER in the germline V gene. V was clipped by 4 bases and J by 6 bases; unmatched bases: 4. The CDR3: CASSPQGAPEAFF. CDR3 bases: TGCGCCAGCAGCCCTCAGGGGGCCCCTGAAGCTTTCTTT.

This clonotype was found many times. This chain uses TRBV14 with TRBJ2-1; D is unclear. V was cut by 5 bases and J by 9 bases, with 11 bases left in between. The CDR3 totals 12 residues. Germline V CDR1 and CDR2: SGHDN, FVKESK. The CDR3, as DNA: TGTGCCAGCAGCATGAGCAGGAGTGAGCAGTTCTTC. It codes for CASSMSRSEQFF.

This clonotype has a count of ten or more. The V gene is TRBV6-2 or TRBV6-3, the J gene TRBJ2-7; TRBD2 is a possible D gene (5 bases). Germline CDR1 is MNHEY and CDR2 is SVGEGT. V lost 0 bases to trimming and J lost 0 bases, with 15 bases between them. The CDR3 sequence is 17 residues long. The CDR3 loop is CASSYSEEERSSYEQYF. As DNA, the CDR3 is TGTGCCAGCAGTTACTCCGAGGAGGAGCGAAGCTCCTACGAGCAGTACTTC.

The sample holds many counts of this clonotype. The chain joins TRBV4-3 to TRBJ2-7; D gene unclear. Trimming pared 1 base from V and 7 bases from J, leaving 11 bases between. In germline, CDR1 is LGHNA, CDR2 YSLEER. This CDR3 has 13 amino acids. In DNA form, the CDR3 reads TGCGCCAGCAGCCAAGTGCAAGCTAGGGAGCAGTACTTC. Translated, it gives CASSQVQAREQYF.

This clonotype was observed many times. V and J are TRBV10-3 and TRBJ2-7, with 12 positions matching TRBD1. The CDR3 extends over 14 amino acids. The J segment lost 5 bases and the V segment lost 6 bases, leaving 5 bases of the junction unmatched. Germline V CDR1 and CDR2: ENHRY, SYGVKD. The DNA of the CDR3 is TGTGCCATCAGGGCGGGACAGGGGGCGGACGAGCAGTACTTC. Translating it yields CAIRAGQGADEQYF.